This TCR beta chain emerged from a study of breast tumors, draining lymph nodes, adjacent tissues. TCRdb re-derived calls from the multiplex PCR reads in MiXCR, one entry per CDR3 protein. The top ten clones hold approximately 1.5% of a sample with about 230,000 distinct CDR3 sequences, roughly 32% of them seen once. The CDR3 spans 15 residues. Germline CDR1 is MGHRA and CDR2 is YSYEKL. V shed 2 bases and J shed 8 bases, with 15 bases lying between them. Axillary draining lymph nodes of breast cancer patients supplied the node samples. In this sample, this clonotype turned up many times. This clonotype was sampled from a female donor with breast cancer. Some clones in this sample may be carry-over from other donors' samples. Sequences were obtained from axillary lymph node tissue. This sequence joins TRBV4-1 and TRBJ1-4; tentative D call: TRBD1 (6 bases). CDR3: CASSQKRGAEEKLFF. The CDR3 nucleotides are TGCGCCAGCAGCCAAAAGAGGGGGGCTGAGGAAAAACTGTTTTTT.